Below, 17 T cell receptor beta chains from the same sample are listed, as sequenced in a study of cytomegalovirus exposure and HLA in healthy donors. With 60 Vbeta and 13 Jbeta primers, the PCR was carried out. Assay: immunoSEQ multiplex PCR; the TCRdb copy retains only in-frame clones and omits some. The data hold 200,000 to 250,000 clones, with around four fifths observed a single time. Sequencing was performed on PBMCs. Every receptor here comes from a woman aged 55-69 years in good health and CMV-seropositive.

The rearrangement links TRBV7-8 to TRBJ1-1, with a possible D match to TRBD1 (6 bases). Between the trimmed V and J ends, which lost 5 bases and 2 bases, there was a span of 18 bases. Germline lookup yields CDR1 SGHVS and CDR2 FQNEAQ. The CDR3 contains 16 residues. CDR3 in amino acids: CASSPPAGANNTEAFF. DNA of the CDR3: TGTGCCAGCAGCCCCCCGGCGGGGGCTAACAACACTGAAGCTTTCTTT. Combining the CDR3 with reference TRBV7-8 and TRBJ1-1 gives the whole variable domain GAGVSQSPRYKVAKRGQDVALRCDPISGHVSLFWYQQALGQGPEFLTYFQNEAQLDKSGLPSDRFFAERPEGSVSTLKIQRTQQEDSAVYLCASSPPAGANNTEAFFGQGTRLTVV.

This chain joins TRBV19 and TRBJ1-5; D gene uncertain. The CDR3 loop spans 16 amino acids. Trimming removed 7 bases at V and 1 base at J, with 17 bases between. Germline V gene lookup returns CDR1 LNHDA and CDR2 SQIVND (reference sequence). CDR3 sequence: CASTNLVRGSNQPQHF. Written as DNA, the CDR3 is TGTGCCAGTACCAATCTGGTTAGAGGGAGCAATCAGCCCCAGCATTTT.

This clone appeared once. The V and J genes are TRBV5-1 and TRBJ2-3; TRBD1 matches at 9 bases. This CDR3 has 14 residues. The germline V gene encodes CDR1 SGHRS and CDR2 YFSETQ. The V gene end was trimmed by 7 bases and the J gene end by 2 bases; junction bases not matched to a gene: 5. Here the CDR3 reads CASRQGDYTDTQYF. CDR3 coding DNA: TGCGCCAGCCGACAGGGGGATTACACAGATACGCAGTATTTT.

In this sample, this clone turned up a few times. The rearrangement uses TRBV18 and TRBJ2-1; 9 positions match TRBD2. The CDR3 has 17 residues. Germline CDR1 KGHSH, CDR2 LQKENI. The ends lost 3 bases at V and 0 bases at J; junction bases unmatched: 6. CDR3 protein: CASSPIGSGSSYNEQFF. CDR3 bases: TGTGCCAGCTCACCCATAGGTAGCGGGAGCTCCTACAATGAGCAGTTCTTC. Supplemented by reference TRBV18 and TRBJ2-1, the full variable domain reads NAGVMQNPRHLVRRRGQEARLRCSPMKGHSHVYWYRQLPEEGLKFMVYLQKENIIDESGMPKERFSAEFPKEGPSILRIQQVVRGDSAAYFCASSPIGSGSSYNEQFFGPGTRLTVL.

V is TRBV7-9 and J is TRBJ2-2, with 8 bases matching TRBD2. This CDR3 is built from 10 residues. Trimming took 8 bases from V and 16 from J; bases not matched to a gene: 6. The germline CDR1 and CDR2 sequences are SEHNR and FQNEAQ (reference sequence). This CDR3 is CASAGGAPFF. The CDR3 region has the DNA TGTGCCAGCGCCGGGGGGGCCCCGTTTTTT.

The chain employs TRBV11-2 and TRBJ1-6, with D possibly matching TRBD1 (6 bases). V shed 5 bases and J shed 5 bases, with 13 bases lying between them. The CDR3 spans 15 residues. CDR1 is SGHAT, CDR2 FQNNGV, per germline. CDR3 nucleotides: TGTGCCAGCAGCCCGCGTCGGACAGATAATTCACCCCTCCACTTT. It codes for CASSPRRTDNSPLHF. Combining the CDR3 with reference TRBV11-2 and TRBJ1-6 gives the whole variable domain EAGVAQSPRYKIIEKRQSVAFWCNPISGHATLYWYQQILGQGPKLLIQFQNNGVVDDSQLPKDRFSAERLKGVDSTLKIQPAKLEDSAVYLCASSPRRTDNSPLHFGNGTRLTVT.

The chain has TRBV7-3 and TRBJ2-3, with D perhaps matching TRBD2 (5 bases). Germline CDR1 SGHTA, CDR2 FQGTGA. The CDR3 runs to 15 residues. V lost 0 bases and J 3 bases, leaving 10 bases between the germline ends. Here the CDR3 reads CASSLTGLATDTQYF. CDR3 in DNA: TGTGCCAGCAGCTTAACGGGCCTAGCTACAGATACGCAGTATTTT.

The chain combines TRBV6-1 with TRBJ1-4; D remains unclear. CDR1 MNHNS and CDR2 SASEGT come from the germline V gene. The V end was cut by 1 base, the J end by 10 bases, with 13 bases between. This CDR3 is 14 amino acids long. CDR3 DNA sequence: TGTGCCAGCAGTGAAGAGAGGTTCACCGGAAAACTGTTTTTT. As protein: CASSEERFTGKLFF.

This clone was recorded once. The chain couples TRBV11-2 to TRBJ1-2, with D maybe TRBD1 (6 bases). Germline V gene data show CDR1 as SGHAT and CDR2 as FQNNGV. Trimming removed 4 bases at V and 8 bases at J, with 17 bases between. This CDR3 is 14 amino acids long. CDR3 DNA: TGTGCCAGCAGCTCAGGGCTACAGGGATTGGGCTACACCTTC. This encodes CASSSGLQGLGYTF.

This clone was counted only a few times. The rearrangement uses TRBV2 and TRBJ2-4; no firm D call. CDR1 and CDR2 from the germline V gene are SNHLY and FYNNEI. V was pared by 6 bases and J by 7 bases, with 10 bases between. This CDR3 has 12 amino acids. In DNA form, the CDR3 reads TGTGCCAGCAGCGCCGACTTGAACATTCAGTACTTC. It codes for CASSADLNIQYF.

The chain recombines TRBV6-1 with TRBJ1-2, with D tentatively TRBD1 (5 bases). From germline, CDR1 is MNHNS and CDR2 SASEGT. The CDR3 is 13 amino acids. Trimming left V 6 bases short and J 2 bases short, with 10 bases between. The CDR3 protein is CASRPTVNYGYTF. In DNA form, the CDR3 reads TGTGCCAGCAGACCGACAGTAAACTATGGCTACACCTTC.

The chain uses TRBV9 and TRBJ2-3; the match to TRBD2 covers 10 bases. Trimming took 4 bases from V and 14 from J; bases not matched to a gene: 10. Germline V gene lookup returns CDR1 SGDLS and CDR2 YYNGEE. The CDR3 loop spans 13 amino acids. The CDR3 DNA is TGTGCCAGCAGCACCCAAGGAGCGGGGGGGCTGTATTTT. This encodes CASSTQGAGGLYF.

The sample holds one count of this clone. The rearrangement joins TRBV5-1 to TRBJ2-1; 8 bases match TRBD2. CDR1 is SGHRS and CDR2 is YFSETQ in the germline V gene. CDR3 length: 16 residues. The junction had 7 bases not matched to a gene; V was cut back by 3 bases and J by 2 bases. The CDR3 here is CASSSGSSGAYNEQFF. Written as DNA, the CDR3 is TGCGCCAGCAGCTCCGGGAGTAGCGGGGCCTACAATGAGCAGTTCTTC.

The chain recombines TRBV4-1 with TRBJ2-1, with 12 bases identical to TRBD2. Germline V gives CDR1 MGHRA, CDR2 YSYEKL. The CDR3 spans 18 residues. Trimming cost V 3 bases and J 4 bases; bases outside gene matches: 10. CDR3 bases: TGCGCCAGCAGCCACCAGACTAGCGGGAGTTTCGAATACAATGAGCAGTTCTTC. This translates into CASSHQTSGSFEYNEQFF.

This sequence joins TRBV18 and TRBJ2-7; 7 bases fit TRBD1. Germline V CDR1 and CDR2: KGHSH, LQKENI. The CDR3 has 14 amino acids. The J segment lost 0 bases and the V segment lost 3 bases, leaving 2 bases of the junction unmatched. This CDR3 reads CASSPGQTSYEQYF. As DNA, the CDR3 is TGTGCCAGCTCACCGGGACAGACCTCCTACGAGCAGTACTTC. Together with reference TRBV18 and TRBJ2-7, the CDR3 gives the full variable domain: NAGVMQNPRHLVRRRGQEARLRCSPMKGHSHVYWYRQLPEEGLKFMVYLQKENIIDESGMPKERFSAEFPKEGPSILRIQQVVRGDSAAYFCASSPGQTSYEQYFGPGTRLTVT.

The CDR3 DNA follows: TGTGCCTGGAGCGCAGCCGGGACAGGGAATGAAAAACTGTTTTTT. Encoded protein: CAWSAAGTGNEKLFF. V is TRBV30 and J is TRBJ1-4; 9 bases fit TRBD1. Germline CDR1 GTSNPN, CDR2 SVGIG (reference sequence). The CDR3 runs to 15 residues. V lost 3 bases and J lost 5; bases outside the gene matches: 7. Supplemented by reference TRBV30 and TRBJ1-4, the full variable domain reads SQTIHQWPATLVQPVGSPLSLECTVEGTSNPNLYWYRQAAGRGLQLLFYSVGIGQISSEVPQNLSASRPQDRQFILSSKKLLLSDSGFYLCAWSAAGTGNEKLFFGSGTQLSVL.

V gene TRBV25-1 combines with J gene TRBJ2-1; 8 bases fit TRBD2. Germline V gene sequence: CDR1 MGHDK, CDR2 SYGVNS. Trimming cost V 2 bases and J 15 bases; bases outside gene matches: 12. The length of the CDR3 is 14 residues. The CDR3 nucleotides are TGTGCCAGCAGTGAAGGGACTAGTGGTCAATTTTTGTTCTTC. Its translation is CASSEGTSGQFLFF.